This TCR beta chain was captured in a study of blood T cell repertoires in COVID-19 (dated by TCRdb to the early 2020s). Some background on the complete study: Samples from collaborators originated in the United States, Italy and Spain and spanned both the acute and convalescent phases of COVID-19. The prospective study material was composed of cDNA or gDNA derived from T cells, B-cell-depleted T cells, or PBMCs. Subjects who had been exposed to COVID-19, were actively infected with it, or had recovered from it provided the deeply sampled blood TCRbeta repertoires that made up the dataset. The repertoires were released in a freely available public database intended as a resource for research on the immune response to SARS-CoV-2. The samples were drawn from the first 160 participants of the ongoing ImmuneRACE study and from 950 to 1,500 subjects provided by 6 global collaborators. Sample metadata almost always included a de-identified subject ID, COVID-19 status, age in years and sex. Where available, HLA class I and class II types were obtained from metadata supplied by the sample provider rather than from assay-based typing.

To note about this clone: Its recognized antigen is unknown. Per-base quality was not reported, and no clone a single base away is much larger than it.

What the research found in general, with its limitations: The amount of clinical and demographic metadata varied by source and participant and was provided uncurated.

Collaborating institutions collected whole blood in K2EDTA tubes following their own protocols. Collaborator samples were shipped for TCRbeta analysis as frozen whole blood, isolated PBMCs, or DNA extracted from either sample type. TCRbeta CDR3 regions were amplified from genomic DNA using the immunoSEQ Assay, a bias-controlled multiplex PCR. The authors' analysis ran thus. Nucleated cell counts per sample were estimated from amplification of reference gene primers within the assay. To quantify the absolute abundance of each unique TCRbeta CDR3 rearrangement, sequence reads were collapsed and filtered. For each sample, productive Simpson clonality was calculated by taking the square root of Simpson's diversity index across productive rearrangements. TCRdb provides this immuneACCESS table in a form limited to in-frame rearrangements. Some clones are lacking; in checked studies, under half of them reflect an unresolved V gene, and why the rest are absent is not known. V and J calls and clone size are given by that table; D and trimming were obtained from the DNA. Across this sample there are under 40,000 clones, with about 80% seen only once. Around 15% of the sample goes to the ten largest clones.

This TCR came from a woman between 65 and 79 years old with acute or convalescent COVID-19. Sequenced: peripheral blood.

The DNA is as follows: TGCGCCAGCAGCCCTGTAGGGACAGGGAGGGACGGGGAGCTGTTTTTT. It translates to CASSPVGTGRDGELFF. The chain links TRBV5-1 with TRBJ2-2; TRBD1 aligns with 9 central bases. Relative to germline, V is missing 4 bases and J is missing 7 bases, with 11 bases of the junction outside any gene match. The germline V gene yields SGHRS for CDR1 and YFSETQ for CDR2. Taken from cysteine to phenylalanine, the CDR3 has 16 residues. Only CDR3 DNA is held: 48 bases, read in frame from base 1.